This T cell receptor beta chain was observed in a study of T cell repertoires in cytomegalovirus infection. This clonotype came up a few times. The antigen is unknown. Germline CDR1 KGHSH, CDR2 LQKENI. V was cut by 6 bases and J by 6 bases, with 12 bases left in between. This CDR3 is built from 12 residues. TCRdb re-analysed the reads in MiXCR, keeping a single row per CDR3 protein. The sample shows roughly 500,000 distinct CDR3 sequences, 30% to 40% of them seen only once. Material: cultured PBMCs, obtained from culture after CMV antigen stimulation. The V and J genes are TRBV18 and TRBJ2-7; D gene ambiguous. This receptor was obtained from a human donor in good health (CMV status not recorded). Some clones in this sample may be carry-over from other donors' samples. The CDR3 protein is CASSLLPGEQYF. The DNA for the CDR3 is TGTGCCAGCTCCCTCCTGCCGGGCGAGCAGTACTTC.